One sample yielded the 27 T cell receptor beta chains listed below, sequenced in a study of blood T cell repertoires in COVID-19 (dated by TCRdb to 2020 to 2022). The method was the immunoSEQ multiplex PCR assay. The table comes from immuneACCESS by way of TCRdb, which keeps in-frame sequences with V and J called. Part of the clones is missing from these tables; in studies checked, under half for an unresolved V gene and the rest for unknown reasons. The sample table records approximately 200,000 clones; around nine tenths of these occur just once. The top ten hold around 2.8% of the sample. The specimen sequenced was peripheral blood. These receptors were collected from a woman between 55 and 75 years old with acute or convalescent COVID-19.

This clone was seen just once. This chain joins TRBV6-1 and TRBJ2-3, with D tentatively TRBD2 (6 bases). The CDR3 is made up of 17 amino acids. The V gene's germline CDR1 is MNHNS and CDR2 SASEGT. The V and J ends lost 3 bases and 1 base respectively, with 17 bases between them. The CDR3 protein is CASSEHGGRPRTDTQYF. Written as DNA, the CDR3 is TGTGCCAGCAGTGAGCACGGTGGGAGGCCTCGCACAGATACGCAGTATTTT.

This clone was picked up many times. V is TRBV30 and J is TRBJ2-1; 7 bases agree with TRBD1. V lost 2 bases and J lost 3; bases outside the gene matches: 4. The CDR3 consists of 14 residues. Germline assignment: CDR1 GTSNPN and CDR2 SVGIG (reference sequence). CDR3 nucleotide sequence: TGTGCCTGGAGTCGTACAGGGGTCTACAATGAGCAGTTCTTC. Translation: CAWSRTGVYNEQFF.

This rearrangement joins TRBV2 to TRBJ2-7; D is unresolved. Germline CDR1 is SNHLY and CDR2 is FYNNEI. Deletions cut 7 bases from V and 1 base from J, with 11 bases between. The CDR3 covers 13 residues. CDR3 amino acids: CASMMYLSYEQYF. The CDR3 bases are TGTGCCAGCATGATGTACCTATCCTACGAGCAGTACTTC.

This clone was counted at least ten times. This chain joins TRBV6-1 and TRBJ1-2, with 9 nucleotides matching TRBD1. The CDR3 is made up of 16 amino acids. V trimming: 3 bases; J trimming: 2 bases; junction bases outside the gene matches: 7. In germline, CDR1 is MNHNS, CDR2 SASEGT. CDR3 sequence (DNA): TGTGCCAGCAGTGACGTAACCGGGACAGGGAACTATGGCTACACCTTC. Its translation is CASSDVTGTGNYGYTF.

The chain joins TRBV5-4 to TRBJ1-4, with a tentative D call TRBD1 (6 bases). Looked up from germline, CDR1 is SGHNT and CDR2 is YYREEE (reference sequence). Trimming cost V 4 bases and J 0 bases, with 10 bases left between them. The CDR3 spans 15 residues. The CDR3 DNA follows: TGTGCCAGCAGCCAAAGGACAGCAACTAATGAAAAACTGTTTTTT. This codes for CASSQRTATNEKLFF.

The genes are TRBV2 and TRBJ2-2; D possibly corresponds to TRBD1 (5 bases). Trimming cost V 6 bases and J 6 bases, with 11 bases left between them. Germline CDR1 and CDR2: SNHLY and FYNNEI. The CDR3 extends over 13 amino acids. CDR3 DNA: TGTGCCAGCAGAGTGACAGAAGCCGGGGAGCTGTTTTTT. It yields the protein CASRVTEAGELFF.

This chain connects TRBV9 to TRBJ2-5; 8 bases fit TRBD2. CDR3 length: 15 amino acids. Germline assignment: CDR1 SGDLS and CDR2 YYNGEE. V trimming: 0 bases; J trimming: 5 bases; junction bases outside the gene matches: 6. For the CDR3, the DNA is TGTGCCAGCAGCGTAGCGGGAGGGCTTTATGAGACCCAGTACTTC. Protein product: CASSVAGGLYETQYF.

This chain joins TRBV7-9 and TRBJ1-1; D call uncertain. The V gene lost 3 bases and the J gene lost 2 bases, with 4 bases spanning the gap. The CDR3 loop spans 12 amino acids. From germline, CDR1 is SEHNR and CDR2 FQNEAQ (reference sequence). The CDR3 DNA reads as TGTGCCAGCAGCTTCCTAAACACTGAAGCTTTCTTT. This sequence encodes CASSFLNTEAFF.

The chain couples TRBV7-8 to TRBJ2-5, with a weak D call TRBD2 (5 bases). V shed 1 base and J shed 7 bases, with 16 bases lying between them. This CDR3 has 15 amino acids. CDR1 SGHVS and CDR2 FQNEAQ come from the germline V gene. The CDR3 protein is CASSLVGLGVSTQYF. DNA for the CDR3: TGTGCCAGCAGCTTAGTAGGGCTCGGGGTTTCGACCCAGTACTTC.

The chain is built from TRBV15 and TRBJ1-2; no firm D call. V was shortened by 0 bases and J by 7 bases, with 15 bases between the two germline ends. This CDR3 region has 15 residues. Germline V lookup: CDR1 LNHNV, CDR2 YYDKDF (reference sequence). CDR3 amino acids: CATSRDADLLGGYTF. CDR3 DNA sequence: TGTGCCACCAGCAGAGACGCCGACCTTCTAGGTGGCTACACCTTC.

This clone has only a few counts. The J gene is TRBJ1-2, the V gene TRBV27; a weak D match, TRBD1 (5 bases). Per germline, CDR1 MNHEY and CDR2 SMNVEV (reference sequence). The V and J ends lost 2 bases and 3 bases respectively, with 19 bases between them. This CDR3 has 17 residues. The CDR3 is CASSLGGDSRRHYGYTF. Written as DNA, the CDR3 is TGTGCCAGCAGTTTAGGGGGGGACTCGCGACGCCACTATGGCTACACCTTC.

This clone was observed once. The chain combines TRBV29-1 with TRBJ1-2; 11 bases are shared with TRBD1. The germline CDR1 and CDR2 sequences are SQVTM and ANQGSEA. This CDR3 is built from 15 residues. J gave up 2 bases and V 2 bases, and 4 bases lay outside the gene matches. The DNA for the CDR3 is TGCAGCGTTGAACGGGGACAGGGGGTAAACTATGGCTACACCTTC. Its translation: CSVERGQGVNYGYTF.

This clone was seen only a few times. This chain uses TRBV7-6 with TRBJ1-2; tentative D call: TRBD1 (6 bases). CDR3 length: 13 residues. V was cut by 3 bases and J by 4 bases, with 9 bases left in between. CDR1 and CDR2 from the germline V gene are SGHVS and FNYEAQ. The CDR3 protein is CASSFDRTYGYTF. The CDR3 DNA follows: TGTGCCAGCAGCTTCGACAGGACCTATGGCTACACCTTC.

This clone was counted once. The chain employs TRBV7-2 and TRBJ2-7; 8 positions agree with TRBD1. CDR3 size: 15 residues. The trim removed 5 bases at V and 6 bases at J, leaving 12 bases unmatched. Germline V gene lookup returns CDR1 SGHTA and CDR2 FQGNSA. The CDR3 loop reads CASSTSPGQVSEQYF. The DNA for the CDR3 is TGTGCCAGCAGCACTTCCCCGGGACAGGTATCCGAGCAGTACTTC.

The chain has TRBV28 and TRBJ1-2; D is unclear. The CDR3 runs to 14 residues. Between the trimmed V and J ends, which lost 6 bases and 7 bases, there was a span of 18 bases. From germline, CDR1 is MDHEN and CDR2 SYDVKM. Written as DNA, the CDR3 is TGTGCCAGCAGAGTTCCTACTCCCACTTCTGGCTACACCTTC. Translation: CASRVPTPTSGYTF.

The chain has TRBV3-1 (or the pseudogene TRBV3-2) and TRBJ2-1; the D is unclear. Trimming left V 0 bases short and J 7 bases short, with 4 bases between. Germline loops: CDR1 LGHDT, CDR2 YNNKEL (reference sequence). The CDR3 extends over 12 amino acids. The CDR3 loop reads CASSQDRNEQFF. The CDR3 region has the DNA TGTGCCAGCAGCCAAGACAGGAATGAGCAGTTCTTC.

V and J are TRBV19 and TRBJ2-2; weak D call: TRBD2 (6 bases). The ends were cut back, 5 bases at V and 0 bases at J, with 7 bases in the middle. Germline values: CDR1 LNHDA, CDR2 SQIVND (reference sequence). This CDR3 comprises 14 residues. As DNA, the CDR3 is TGTGCCAGTAGTGGACTACCGAACACCGGGGAGCTGTTTTTT. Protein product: CASSGLPNTGELFF.

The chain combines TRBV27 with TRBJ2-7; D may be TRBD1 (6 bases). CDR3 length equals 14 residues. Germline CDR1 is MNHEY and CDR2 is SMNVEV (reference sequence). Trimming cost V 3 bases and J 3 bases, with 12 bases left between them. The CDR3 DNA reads TGTGCCAGCAGTTTGAACAGGGATAGCTACGAGCAGTACTTC. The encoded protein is CASSLNRDSYEQYF.

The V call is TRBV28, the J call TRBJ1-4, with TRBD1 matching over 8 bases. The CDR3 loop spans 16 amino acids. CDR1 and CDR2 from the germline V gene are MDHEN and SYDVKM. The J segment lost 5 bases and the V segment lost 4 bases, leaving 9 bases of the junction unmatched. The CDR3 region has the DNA TGTGCCAGCAGTTCTCTCCCAAGACAGGGGAATGAAAAACTGTTTTTT. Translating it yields CASSSLPRQGNEKLFF.

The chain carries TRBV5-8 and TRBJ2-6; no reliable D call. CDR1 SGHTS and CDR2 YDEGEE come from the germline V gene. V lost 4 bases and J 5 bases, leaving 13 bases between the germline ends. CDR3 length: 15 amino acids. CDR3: CASSPRLRRANVLTF. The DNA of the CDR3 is TGTGCCAGCAGCCCTAGACTCCGGAGGGCCAACGTCCTGACTTTC.

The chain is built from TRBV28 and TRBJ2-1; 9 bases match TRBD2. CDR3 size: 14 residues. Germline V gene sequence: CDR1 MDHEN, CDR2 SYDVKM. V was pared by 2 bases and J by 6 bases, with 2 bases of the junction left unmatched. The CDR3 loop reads CASSLAGGPNEQFF. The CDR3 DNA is TGTGCCAGCAGTTTAGCGGGAGGGCCCAATGAGCAGTTCTTC.

Here the CDR3 reads CASSVNNRGPGNTIYF. CDR3 nucleotides: TGTGCCAGCAGCGTTAATAACAGGGGGCCGGGAAACACCATATATTTT. The J gene is TRBJ1-3, the V gene TRBV9; 9 bases line up with TRBD1. The CDR3 totals 16 residues. Germline V CDR1 and CDR2: SGDLS, YYNGEE. Germline trimming cut 2 bases from V and 4 bases from J; bases unmatched to any gene: 7.

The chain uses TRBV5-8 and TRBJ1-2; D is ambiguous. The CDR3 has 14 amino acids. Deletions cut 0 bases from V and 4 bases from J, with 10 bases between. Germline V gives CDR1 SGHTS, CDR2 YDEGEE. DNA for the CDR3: TGTGCCAGCAGCTTGGCCGTAATAATCTATGGCTACACCTTC. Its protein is CASSLAVIIYGYTF.

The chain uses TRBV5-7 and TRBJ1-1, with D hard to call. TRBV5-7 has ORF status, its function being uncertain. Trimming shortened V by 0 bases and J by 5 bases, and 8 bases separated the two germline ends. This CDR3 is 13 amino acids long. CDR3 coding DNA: TGTGCCAGCAGCTTGGACATGAGGACTGAAGCTTTCTTT. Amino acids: CASSLDMRTEAFF.

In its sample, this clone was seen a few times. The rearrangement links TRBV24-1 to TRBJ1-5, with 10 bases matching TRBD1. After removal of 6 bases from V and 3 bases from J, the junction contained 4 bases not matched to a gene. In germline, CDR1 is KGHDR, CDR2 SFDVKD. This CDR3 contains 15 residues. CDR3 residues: CATSTGTGDNQPQHF. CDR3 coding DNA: TGTGCCACCAGTACCGGGACAGGGGACAATCAGCCCCAGCATTTT.

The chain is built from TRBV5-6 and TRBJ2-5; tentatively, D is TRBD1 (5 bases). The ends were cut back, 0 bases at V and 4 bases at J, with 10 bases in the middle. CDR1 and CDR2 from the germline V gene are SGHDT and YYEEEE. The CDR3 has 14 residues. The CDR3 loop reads CASSLGDRAETQYF. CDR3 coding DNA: TGTGCCAGCAGCTTGGGTGACAGAGCAGAGACCCAGTACTTC.

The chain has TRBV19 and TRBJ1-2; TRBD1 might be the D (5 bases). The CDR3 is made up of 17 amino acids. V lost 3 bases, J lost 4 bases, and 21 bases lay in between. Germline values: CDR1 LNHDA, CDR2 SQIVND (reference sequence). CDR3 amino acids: CASSIPAHWGPFYGYTF. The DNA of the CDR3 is TGTGCCAGTAGTATTCCGGCCCATTGGGGCCCTTTCTATGGCTACACCTTC.